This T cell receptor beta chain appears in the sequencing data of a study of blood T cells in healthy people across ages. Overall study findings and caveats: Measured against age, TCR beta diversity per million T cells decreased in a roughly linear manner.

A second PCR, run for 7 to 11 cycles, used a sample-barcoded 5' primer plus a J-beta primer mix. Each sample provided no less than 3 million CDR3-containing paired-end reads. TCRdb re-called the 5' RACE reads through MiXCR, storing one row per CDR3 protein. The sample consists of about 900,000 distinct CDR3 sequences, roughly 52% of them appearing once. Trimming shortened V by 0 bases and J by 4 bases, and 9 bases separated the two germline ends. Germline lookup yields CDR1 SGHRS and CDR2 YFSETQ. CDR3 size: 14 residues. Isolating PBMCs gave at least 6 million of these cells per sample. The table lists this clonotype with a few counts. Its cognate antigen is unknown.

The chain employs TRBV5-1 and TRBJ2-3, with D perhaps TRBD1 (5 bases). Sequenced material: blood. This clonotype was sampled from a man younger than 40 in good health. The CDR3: CASSLEGEADTQYF. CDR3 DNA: TGCGCCAGCAGCTTGGAAGGGGAAGCAGATACGCAGTATTTT.